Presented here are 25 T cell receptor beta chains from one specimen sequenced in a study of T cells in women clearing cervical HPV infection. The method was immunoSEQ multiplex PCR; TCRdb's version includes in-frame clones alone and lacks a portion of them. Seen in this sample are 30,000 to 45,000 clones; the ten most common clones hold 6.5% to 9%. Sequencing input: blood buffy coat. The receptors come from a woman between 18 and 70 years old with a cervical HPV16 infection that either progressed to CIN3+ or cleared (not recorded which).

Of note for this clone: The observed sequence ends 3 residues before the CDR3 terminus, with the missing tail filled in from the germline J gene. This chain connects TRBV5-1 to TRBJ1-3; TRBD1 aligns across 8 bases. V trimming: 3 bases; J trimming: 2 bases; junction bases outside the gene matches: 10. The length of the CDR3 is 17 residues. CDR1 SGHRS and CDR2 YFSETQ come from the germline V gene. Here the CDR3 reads CASSSMTGDSTGNTIYF. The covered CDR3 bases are TGCGCCAGCAGCTCTATGACAGGGGACTCAACTGGAAACACC.

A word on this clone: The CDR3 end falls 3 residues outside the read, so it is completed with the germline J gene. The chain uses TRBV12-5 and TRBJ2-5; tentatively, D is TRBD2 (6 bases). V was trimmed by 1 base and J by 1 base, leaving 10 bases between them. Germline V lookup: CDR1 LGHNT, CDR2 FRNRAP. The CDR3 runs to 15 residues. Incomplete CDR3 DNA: TGTGCTAGTGGTTTGGGGGGGGAGATCCAAGAGACC. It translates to CASGLGGEIQET. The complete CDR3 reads CASGLGGEIQETQYF. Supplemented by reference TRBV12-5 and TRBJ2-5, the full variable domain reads DARVTQTPRHKVTEMGQEVTMRCQPILGHNTVFWYRQTMMQGLELLAYFRNRAPLDDSGMPKDRFSAEMPDATLATLKIQPSEPRDSAVYFCASGLGGEIQETQYFGPGTRLLVL.

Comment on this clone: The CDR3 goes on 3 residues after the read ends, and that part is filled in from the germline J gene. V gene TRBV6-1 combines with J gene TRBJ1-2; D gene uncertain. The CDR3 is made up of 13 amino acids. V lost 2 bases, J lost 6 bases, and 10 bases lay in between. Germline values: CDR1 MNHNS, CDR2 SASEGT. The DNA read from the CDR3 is TGTGCCAGCAGTGAAAGTAGGGCCAATGGC. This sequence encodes CASSESRANG. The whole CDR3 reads CASSESRANGYTF.

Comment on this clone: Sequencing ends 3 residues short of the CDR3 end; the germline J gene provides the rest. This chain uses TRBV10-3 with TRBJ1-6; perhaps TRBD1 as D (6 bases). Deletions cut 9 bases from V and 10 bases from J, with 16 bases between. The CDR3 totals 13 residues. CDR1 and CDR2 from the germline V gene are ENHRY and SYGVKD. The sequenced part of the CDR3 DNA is TGTGCCATTTCGACAGGTCTCGGCTCACCC. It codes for CAISTGLGSP. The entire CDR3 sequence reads CAISTGLGSPLHF.

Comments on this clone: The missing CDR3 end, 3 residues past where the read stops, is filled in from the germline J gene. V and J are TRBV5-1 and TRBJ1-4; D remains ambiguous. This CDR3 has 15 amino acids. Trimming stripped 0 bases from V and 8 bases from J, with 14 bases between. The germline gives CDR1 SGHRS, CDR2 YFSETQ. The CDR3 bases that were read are TGCGCCAGCAGCTTGGGCCAGAATAATATAGAAAAA. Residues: CASSLGQNNIEK. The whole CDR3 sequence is CASSLGQNNIEKLFF.

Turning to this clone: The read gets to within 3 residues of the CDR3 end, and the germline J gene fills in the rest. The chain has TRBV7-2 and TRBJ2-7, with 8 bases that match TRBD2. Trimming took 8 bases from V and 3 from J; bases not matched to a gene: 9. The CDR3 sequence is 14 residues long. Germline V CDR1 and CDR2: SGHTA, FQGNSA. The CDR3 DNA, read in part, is TGTGCCAGCTCAACCGGGACTAGAAACTACGAG. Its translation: CASSTGTRNYE. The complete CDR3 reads CASSTGTRNYEQYF. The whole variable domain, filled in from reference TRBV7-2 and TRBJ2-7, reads GAGVSQSPSNKVTEKGKDVELRCDPISGHTALYWYRQSLGQGLEFLIYFQGNSAPDKSGLPSDRFSAERTGGSVSTLTIQRTQQEDSAVYLCASSTGTRNYEQYFGPGTRLTVT.

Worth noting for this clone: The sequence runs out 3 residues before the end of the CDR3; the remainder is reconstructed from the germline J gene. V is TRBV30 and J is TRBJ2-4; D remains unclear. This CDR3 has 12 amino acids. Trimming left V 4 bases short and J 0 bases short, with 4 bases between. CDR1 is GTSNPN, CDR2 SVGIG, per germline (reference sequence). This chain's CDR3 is CAWKAAKNIQYF. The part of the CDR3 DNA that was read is TGTGCCTGGAAGGCAGCCAAAAACATT.

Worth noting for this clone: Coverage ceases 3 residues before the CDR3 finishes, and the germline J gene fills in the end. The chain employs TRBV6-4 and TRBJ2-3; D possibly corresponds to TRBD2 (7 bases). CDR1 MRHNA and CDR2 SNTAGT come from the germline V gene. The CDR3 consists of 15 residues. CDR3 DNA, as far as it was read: TGTGCCTCCACGAGGGGGGGACCTAGCAATCAGCCG. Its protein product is CASTRGGPSNQP. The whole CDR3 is CASTRGGPSNQPQYF.

The sequenced part of the CDR3 DNA is TGCGCCAGCAGCTTGGAAATCGGCGGGTGGCGCGAA. Its translation: CASSLEIGGWRE. The complete CDR3 reads CASSLEIGGWREAFF. The V call is TRBV5-1, the J call TRBJ1-1, with D uncertain. Read data end 3 residues before the CDR3 end; the end is taken from the germline J gene. Germline V gene lookup returns CDR1 SGHRS and CDR2 YFSETQ. The CDR3 runs to 15 residues.

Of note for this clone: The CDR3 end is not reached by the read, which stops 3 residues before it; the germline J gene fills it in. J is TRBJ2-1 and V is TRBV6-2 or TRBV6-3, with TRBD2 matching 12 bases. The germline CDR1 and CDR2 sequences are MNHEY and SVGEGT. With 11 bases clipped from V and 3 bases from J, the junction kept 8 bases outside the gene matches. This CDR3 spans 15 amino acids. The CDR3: CASTLAGGLYNEQFF. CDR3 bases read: TGTGCCTCTACCCTAGCGGGGGGGCTCTACAATGAG.

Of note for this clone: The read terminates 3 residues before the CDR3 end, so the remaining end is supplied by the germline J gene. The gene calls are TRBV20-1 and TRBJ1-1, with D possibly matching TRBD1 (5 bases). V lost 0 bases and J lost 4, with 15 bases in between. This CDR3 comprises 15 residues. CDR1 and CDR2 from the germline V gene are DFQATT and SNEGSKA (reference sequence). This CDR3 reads CSARDPAIGGTEAFF. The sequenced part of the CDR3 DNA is TGCAGTGCTAGAGATCCGGCCATCGGGGGCACTGAA.

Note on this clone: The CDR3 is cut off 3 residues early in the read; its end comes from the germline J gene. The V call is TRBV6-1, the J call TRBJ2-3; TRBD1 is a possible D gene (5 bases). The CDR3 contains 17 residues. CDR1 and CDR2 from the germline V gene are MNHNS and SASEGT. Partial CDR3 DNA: TGTGCCAGCAGTGAAGGTGCCCGGGTAGGGGCATCCTCTCCG. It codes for CASSEGARVGASSP. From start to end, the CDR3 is CASSEGARVGASSPQYF.

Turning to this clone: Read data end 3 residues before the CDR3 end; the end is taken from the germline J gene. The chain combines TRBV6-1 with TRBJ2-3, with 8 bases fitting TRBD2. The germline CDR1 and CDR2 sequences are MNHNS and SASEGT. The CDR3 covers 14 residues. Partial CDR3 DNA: TGTGCCAGCAGTGTATTTAGGGCGGGGGGCTCG. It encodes CASSVFRAGGS. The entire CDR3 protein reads CASSVFRAGGSQYF.

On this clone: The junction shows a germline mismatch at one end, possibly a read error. CDR3 bases read: TGCACCAGCAGCAAGGGACGGGGGGGCCTAATAGATACG. It translates to CTSSKGRGGLIDT. The full-length CDR3 reads as CTSSKGRGGLIDTQYF. The V call is TRBV4-1, the J call TRBJ2-3, with 8 bases fitting TRBD2. The read ends 3 residues before the CDR3 terminus; that terminus is restored from the germline J gene. This CDR3 is built from 16 residues. Per germline, CDR1 MGHRA and CDR2 YSYEKL.

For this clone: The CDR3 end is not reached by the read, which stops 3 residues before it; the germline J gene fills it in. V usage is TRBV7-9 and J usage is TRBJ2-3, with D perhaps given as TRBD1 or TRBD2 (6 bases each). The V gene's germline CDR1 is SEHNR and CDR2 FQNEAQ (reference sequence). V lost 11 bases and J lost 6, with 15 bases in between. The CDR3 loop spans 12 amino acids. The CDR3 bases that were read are TGTGCCGGAGGGACAAGAACGGATACG. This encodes CAGGTRTDT. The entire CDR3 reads CAGGTRTDTQYF. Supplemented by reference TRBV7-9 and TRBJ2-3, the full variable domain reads DTGVSQNPRHKITKRGQNVTFRCDPISEHNRLYWYRQTLGQGPEFLTYFQNEAQLEKSRLLSDRFSAERPKGSFSTLEIQRTEQGDSAMYLCAGGTRTDTQYFGPGTRLTVL.

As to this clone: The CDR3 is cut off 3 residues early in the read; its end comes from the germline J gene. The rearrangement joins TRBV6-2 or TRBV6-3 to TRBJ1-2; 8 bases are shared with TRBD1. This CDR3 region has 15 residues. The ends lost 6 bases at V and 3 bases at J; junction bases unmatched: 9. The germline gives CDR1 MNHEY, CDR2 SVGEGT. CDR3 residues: CASRVRQGTYYGYTF. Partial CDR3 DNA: TGTGCCAGCAGAGTAAGACAGGGGACGTACTATGGC.

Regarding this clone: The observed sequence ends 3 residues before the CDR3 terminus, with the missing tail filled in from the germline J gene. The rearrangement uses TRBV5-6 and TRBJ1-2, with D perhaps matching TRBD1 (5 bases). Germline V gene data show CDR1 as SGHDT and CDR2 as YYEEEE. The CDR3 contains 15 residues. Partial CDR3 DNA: TGTGCCAGCAGCTTAGCGGGGGTTAGCTCCTACGAC. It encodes CASSLAGVSSYD. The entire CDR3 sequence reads CASSLAGVSSYDYTF.

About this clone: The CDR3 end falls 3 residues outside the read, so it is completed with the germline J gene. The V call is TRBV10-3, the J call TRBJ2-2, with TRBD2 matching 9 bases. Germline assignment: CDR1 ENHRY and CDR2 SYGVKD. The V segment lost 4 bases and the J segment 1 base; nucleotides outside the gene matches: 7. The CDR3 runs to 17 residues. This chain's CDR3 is CAISASGDSQNTGELFF. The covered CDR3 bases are TGTGCCATCAGTGCTAGCGGGGACTCCCAGAACACCGGGGAG.

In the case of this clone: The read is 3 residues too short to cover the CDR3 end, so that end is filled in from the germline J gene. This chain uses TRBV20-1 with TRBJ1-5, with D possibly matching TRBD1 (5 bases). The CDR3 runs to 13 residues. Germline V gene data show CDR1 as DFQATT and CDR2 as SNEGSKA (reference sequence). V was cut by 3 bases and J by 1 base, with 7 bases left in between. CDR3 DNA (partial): TGCAGTGCTAGGCGACAGAGCAATCAGCCC. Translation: CSARRQSNQP. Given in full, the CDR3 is CSARRQSNQPQHF.

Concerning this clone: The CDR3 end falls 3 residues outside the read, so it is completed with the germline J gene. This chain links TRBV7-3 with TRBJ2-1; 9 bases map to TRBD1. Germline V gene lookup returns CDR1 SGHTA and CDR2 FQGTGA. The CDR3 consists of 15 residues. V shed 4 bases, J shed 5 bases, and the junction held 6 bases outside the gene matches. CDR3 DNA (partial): TGTGCCAGCAGCTCCGACAGGGGGGGGAACAATGAG. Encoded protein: CASSSDRGGNNE. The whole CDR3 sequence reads CASSSDRGGNNEQFF.

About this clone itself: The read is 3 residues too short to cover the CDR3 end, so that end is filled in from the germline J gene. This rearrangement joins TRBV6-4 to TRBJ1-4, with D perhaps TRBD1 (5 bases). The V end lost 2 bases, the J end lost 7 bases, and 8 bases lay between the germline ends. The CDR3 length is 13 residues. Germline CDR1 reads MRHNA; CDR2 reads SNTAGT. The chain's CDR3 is CASSDRDSEKLFF. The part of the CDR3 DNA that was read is TGTGCCAGCAGTGACAGGGACTCTGAAAAA.

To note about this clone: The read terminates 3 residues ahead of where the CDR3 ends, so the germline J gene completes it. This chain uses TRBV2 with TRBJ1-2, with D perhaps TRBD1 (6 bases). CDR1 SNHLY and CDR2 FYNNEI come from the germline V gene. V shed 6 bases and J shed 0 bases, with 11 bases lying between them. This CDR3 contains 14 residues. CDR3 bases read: TGTGCCAGCAGAGAGGACAGTCCTAACTATGGC. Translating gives CASREDSPNYG. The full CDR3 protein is CASREDSPNYGYTF.

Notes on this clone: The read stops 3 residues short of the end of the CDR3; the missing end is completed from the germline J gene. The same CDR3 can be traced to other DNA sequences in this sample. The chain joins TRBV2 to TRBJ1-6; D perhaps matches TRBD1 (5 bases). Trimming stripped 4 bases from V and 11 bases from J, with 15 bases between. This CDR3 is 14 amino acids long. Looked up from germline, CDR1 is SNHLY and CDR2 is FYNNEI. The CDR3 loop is CASSGQGGSAPLHF. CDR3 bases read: TGTGCCAGCAGTGGGCAGGGAGGAAGCGCACCC.

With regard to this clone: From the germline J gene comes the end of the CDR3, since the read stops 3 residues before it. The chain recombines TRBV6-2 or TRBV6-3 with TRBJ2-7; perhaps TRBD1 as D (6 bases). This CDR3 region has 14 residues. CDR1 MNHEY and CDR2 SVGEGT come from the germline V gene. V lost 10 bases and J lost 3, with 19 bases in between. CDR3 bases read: TGTGCCACCGCGGCACGGACAGAGATCTACGAG. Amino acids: CATAARTEIYE. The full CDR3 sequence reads CATAARTEIYEQYF.

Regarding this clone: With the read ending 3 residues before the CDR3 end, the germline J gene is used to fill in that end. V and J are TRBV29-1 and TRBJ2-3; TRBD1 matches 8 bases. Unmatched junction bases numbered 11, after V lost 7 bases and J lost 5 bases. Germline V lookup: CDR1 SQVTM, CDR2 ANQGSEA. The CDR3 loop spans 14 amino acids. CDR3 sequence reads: CSATQTGVGDTQYF. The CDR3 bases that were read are TGCAGCGCGACACAGACAGGGGTTGGAGATACG.